Following are 8 T cell receptor delta chains from one sample sequenced in a study of gamma-delta T cells after stem cell transplantation (dated by TCRdb to about 2016). Libraries were prepared through RT-PCR. The sequencer was an Illumina MiSeq. TCRdb called clones from the public reads with CATT, and repeated DNA sequences were later combined into one row. Recorded for this sample are roughly 1,400 delta-chain clones; 1.6% of them occurred a single time. The top ten clones comprise 44% of the sample. Sample: gamma-delta T cells. The receptors derive from a human donor. It is not recorded whose cells these are; they may come from a transplant donor.

A word on this clone: It is likely a read error: a sequence one base away is far more abundant. CDR3 residues: CACDTGLGMMRAADNTDKPIF. CDR3 coding DNA: TGTGCCTGTGACACCGGACTGGGAATGATGCGAGCAGCGGATAACACCGATAAACCCATCTTT. This chain joins TRDV2 and TRDJ1, with D possibly TRDD3 on 6 matching bases. The CDR3 length is 21 residues. Per germline, CDR1 GEAIGNYY and CDR2 EKD.

This clone turned up a few times. TCRdb's entry gives the protein of a much larger clone, which mismatches this DNA's translation at residue 6, likely from a read error; the protein reported here is translated from the DNA. The V call is TRDV2, the J call TRDJ3, with a weak D call TRDD3 (6 bases). The V gene's germline CDR1 is GEAIGNYY and CDR2 EKD. V lost 0 bases and J lost 2, with 10 bases in between. The CDR3 runs to 17 residues. CDR3 sequence (DNA): TGTGCCTGTGACACCGCGGGGGAGACCTGGGACACCCGACAGATGTTTTTC. This gives the protein CACDTAGETWDTRQMFF.

Note on this clone: TCRdb's protein, taken from a much larger clone, differs from this DNA's translation at residue 14, likely owing to a read error; the protein displayed comes from the DNA. The rearrangement links TRDV2 to TRDJ1; TRDD3 aligns across 9 bases. The junction had 17 bases not matched to a gene; V was cut back by 1 base and J by 3 bases. CDR3 length equals 19 residues. Germline CDR1 is GEAIGNYY and CDR2 is EKD. CDR3 in amino acids: CACDTGADTGGPYADKLIF. CDR3 sequence (DNA): TGTGCCTGTGACACGGGGGCCGATACTGGGGGACCATACGCCGATAAACTCATCTTT.

This clone was seen a few times. This DNA translates differently at residue 5 from the TCRdb protein, which is that of a much larger clone; a read error is likely, and the protein shown is the DNA's own translation. The chain combines TRDV3 with TRDJ1; D tentatively reads TRDD2 or TRDD3 (5 bases each). CDR1 and CDR2 (germline): TVYSNPD, GDNSRS (reference sequence). Trimming removed 4 bases from V and 0 bases from J, with 15 bases in between. The CDR3 is made up of 14 amino acids. CDR3 region: CACSCWDHTDKLIF. CDR3 sequence (DNA): TGTGCCTGTTCCTGCTGGGATCACACCGATAAACTCATCTTT.

On this clone: A read error may be the cause here, since a much bigger clone is one base away. Within the sample, other DNA sequences also encode this same CDR3. The chain joins TRDV1 to TRDJ1; D gene uncertain. The germline V gene has CDR1 TSWWSYY and CDR2 QGS. This CDR3 region has 15 residues. CDR3 DNA: TGTGCTCTTGGGGAACTTCCCCTTATGGGTGGTAAACTTATCTTT. It translates to CALGELPLMGGKLIF.

This clone has just a few counts. An end of the junction does not agree with germline; a read error may underlie this. V is TRDV2 and J is TRDJ1; TRDD3 agrees at 9 bases. This CDR3 region has 19 residues. The germline CDR1 and CDR2 sequences are GEAIGNYY and EKD. The CDR3 coding sequence is TGTGCCTGTGACACCGTTAGCCTGGGGGATCGGGAGGACACCGATAAACCCATCTTT. Translation gives CACDTVSLGDREDTDKPIF.

The table lists this clone with a few counts. The TCRdb record carries a much larger clone's protein, which differs from this DNA's translation at residue 5; a read error is the likely cause, and the protein listed here is the DNA translation. V and J are TRDV1 and TRDJ4, with 12 nucleotides matching TRDD3. CDR1 and CDR2 from the germline V gene are TSWWSYY and QGS. This CDR3 region has 19 residues. The CDR3 is CALGKLSPVLGDTSRPLIF. CDR3 bases: TGTGCTCTTGGGAAACTCAGCCCAGTACTGGGGGATACTTCCAGACCCCTGATCTTT.

As for this clone: Relative to the germline gene, one junction end is altered; a read error may explain this. The chain is built from TRDV2 and TRDJ1, with TRDD3 matching 9 bases. Germline CDR1 is GEAIGNYY and CDR2 is EKD. CDR3 length: 15 residues. CDR3 in DNA: TGTGCCTGTGACACCGTACTGGGGGACCTCGATAAACCCATCTTT. Amino acids: CACDTVLGDLDKPIF.